What follows describes a single TCR beta chain. The data belong to a study of blood T cell repertoires in COVID-19. About the research overall: The origin of the acute and convalescent COVID-19 samples was the United States, Italy and Spain.

Original processing notes: Estimated nucleated cell counts came from reference gene primer amplification. Profiled with immunoSEQ multiplex PCR; TCRdb holds only in-frame clones, not every one. That table furnishes V, J and clone size, whereas the DNA furnished D and trimming. The sample has tens of thousands of clones; around 79% are singletons. Germline V lookup: CDR1 SGHTA, CDR2 FQGNSA. This CDR3 has 17 residues. Trimming took 5 bases from V and 3 from J; bases not matched to a gene: 10. The TCR originated in a man in his 60s with acute or convalescent COVID-19. The sequencing sample was made of peripheral blood. The chain couples TRBV7-2 to TRBJ1-6; 7 bases match TRBD1. DNA for the CDR3: TGTGCCAGCAGCGTTACCGGGACAGCACACTATAATTCACCCCTCCACTTT. This sequence encodes CASSVTGTAHYNSPLHF.